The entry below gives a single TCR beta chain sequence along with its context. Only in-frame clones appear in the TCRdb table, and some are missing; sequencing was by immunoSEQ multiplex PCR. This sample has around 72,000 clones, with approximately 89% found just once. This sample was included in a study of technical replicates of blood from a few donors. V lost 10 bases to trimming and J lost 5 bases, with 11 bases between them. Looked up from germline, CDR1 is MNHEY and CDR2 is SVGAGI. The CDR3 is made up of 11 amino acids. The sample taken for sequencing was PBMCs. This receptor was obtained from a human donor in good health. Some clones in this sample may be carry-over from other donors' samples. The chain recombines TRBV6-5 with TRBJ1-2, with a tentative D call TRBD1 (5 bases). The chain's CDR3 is CATTDRYGYTF. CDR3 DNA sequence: TGTGCCACCACCGACAGATATGGCTACACCTTC.